This TCR beta chain originates from a study of blood T cell repertoires in COVID-19 (dated by TCRdb to about 2020). Study-level background: The collaborator samples originated in the United States, Italy and Spain and spanned the acute and convalescent phases of COVID-19. The material from the prospective study consisted of cDNA or gDNA derived from T cells, B-cell-depleted T cells, or PBMCs. Where available, HLA class I and class II types were taken from metadata supplied by the sample provider and were not determined by assay-based typing. A freely available public database, intended as a resource for researchers studying the immune response to SARS-CoV-2, is where the repertoires were released. A de-identified subject ID, COVID-19 status, age in years and sex were almost always included in the sample metadata. Deeply sampled blood TCRbeta repertoires from subjects exposed to, actively infected with, or recovered from COVID-19 were included in the dataset. The samples were drawn from the first 160 participants of the ongoing ImmuneRACE study and from some 1,300 subjects provided by 6 global collaborators. Results and caveats for the whole study, not just this receptor: The amount of clinical and demographic metadata varied by source and participant and was provided uncurated.

The V and J ends are trimmed by 0 bases and 3 bases, leaving 9 bases between them. The CDR3 covers 14 residues, taking in both the cysteine and the phenylalanine. The kept DNA is CDR3 alone, 42 bases in frame from the first base. The germline V gene yields SGHTA for CDR1 and FQGNSA for CDR2. Each collaborating institution followed its own protocols to collect whole blood in K2EDTA tubes. For TCRbeta analysis, collaborators shipped samples as frozen whole blood, isolated PBMCs, or DNA extracted from either of those sample types. TCRbeta CDR3 regions were amplified from genomic DNA using the immunoSEQ Assay, a bias-controlled multiplex PCR. In the authors' own workflow: The number of nucleated cells in each sample was estimated from the amplification of reference gene primers within the assay. To quantify the absolute abundance of each unique TCRbeta CDR3 rearrangement, sequence reads were collapsed and filtered. For each sample, productive Simpson clonality was calculated as the square root of Simpson's diversity index across productive rearrangements. In TCRdb, the immuneACCESS table is reduced to in-frame sequences with V and J assigned. These tables do not hold every clone; where another copy was compared, an unresolved V gene accounts for under half, and the others remain unexplained. V and J calls and clone size are as listed in that table; D and trimming were resolved from the DNA. For this sample the table gives more than 100,000 clones, of which about 87% were detected only once. 3.6% of the sample rests with the top ten.

As to this clone: The clone's antigen remains unknown. No base-level quality is on record; no much larger clone is a single base apart.

The TCR was taken from a woman aged 55-69 years with acute or convalescent COVID-19. The rearranged chain carries TRBV7-2 and TRBJ2-7; the D gene lacks a confident call. The source material was peripheral blood. The DNA reads TGTGCCAGCAGCTTAGCGCATTACAGCTACGAGCAGTACTTC. The translation is CASSLAHYSYEQYF.